Shown below are 25 T cell receptor beta chains from a single sample sequenced in a study of blood T cell repertoires in COVID-19. The assay was immunoSEQ multiplex PCR, and TCRdb's table has in-frame clones only and misses some. The top ten hold roughly 14% of the sample, which has approximately 210,000 clones, almost 90% seen once. Material: PBMCs or T cells enriched from blood (not recorded which). Receptors originate from a woman aged 45-59 years with acute COVID-19.

This chain uses TRBV7-9 with TRBJ1-1; TRBD1 matches at 8 bases. The junction had 7 bases not matched to a gene; V was cut back by 3 bases and J by 4 bases. The CDR3 is 15 residues long. The germline V gene encodes CDR1 SEHNR and CDR2 FQNEAQ (reference sequence). The CDR3 bases are TGTGCCAGCAGCTTGGGGCAGGGGGCTTTCACTGAAGCTTTCTTT. Protein sequence: CASSLGQGAFTEAFF.

This chain connects TRBV18 to TRBJ2-7; D is perhaps TRBD2 (5 bases). Germline CDR1 and CDR2: KGHSH and LQKENI. This CDR3 is 15 amino acids long. The V end lost 2 bases, the J end lost 3 bases, and 14 bases lay between the germline ends. The CDR3 DNA follows: TGTGCCAGCTCACCAAGGACCGGGGTAGGCTACGAGCAGTACTTC. Its protein is CASSPRTGVGYEQYF.

This chain links TRBV15 with TRBJ2-7; maybe TRBD1 (6 bases). Germline V gene sequence: CDR1 LNHNV, CDR2 YYDKDF (reference sequence). Trimming left V 3 bases short and J 0 bases short, with 9 bases between. The CDR3 covers 14 residues. The CDR3 sequence: CATSSDRSSYEQYF. The DNA of the CDR3 is TGTGCCACCAGCAGTGACAGGAGCTCCTACGAGCAGTACTTC.

This clone was seen only a few times. V usage is TRBV6-5 and J usage is TRBJ2-7; weak D call: TRBD2 (6 bases). V was shortened by 2 bases and J by 3 bases, with 14 bases between the two germline ends. The CDR3 is 15 residues long. The germline gives CDR1 MNHEY, CDR2 SVGAGI. CDR3 bases: TGTGCCAGCAGTTACGGGGGACTGGGGAGCTACGAGCAGTACTTC. It yields the protein CASSYGGLGSYEQYF.

V is TRBV18 and J is TRBJ2-7; possibly TRBD1 for D (5 bases). Trimming took off 0 bases at V and 4 bases at J, with 10 bases between the two ends. CDR3 length equals 14 residues. CDR1 KGHSH and CDR2 LQKENI come from the germline V gene. CDR3: CASSPPVRVYEQYF. The CDR3 region has the DNA TGTGCCAGCTCACCACCTGTCAGGGTATACGAGCAGTACTTC.

This chain links TRBV6-5 with TRBJ1-1; 8 positions agree with TRBD1. Looked up from germline, CDR1 is MNHEY and CDR2 is SVGAGI. This CDR3 has 15 amino acids. The trim removed 6 bases at V and 4 bases at J, leaving 10 bases unmatched. CDR3 sequence reads: CASSRGQGSFTEAFF. The CDR3 nucleotides read TGTGCCAGCAGCCGAGGACAGGGAAGTTTCACTGAAGCTTTCTTT.

The CDR3 reads CASSYSRDRGDYGYTF. CDR3 DNA: TGTGCCAGCAGTTACTCGAGGGACAGGGGGGACTATGGCTACACCTTC. The chain couples TRBV6-5 to TRBJ1-2, with 11 bases fitting TRBD1. The CDR3 loop spans 16 amino acids. V lost 0 bases and J lost 3; bases outside the gene matches: 3. Per the germline V gene, CDR1 is MNHEY and CDR2 is SVGAGI.

CDR3: CATSDSGGPQPQHF. In DNA form, the CDR3 reads TGTGCCACCAGTGATTCAGGAGGGCCCCAGCCCCAGCATTTT. The J gene is TRBJ1-5, the V gene TRBV24-1; D call uncertain. The CDR3 extends over 14 amino acids. Trimming took 2 bases from V and 7 from J, leaving 11 bases between them. CDR1 and CDR2 (germline): KGHDR, SFDVKD.

The genes are TRBV10-3 and TRBJ1-1, with a weak D call TRBD1 (5 bases). V was shortened by 6 bases and J by 4 bases, with 15 bases between the two germline ends. The length of the CDR3 is 14 residues. Germline V gene lookup returns CDR1 ENHRY and CDR2 SYGVKD. The CDR3 is CAIRGRHSGTEAFF. The DNA of the CDR3 is TGTGCCATCAGGGGGCGGCATTCCGGCACTGAAGCTTTCTTT.

The rearrangement joins TRBV3-1 (or the pseudogene TRBV3-2) to TRBJ2-1; TRBD2 matches at 7 bases. V was clipped by 3 bases and J by 0 bases; unmatched bases: 2. This CDR3 has 15 amino acids. Germline V lookup: CDR1 LGHDT, CDR2 YNNKEL (reference sequence). The CDR3 nucleotides read TGTGCCAGCAGCCAGAGCGGGGCCTCCTACAATGAGCAGTTCTTC. Protein product: CASSQSGASYNEQFF.

The genes are TRBV7-2 and TRBJ2-7; 11 nucleotides line up with TRBD1. This CDR3 contains 15 residues. Germline V CDR1 and CDR2: SGHTA, FQGNSA. Trimming took 5 bases from V and 2 from J; bases not matched to a gene: 5. The CDR3 region has the DNA TGTGCCAGCAGCCCGGACAGGGGGCTCACCTACGAGCAGTACTTC. This encodes CASSPDRGLTYEQYF.

A remark on this clone: An end of the junction differs from the germline gene, which may be a read error. The chain links TRBV25-1 to TRBJ1-6; D uncertain. Germline CDR1 and CDR2: MGHDK and SYGVNS. This CDR3 contains 17 residues. The CDR3 DNA sequence: TGTGCCAGTAGTGATTCCGACCCTAGCTCCTATAATTCACCCCTCCACTTT. It is translated as CASSDSDPSSYNSPLHF. Variable domain in full (rest from reference TRBV25-1 and TRBJ1-6): EADIYQTPRYLVIGTGKKITLECSQTMGHDKMYWYQQDPGMELHLIHYSYGVNSTEKGDLSSESTVSRIRTEHFPLTLESARPSHTSQYLCASSDSDPSSYNSPLHFGNGTRLTVT.

The chain joins TRBV28 to TRBJ1-3; weak D call: TRBD1 (6 bases). Germline CDR1 reads MDHEN; CDR2 reads SYDVKM. V was trimmed by 10 bases and J by 2 bases, leaving 9 bases between them. This CDR3 spans 12 amino acids. The DNA for the CDR3 is TGTGCCACGGGACATACTGGAAACACCATATATTTT. Residues: CATGHTGNTIYF.

J is TRBJ1-1 and V is TRBV5-1, with 7 bases aligning to TRBD1. This CDR3 spans 13 amino acids. The V gene's germline CDR1 is SGHRS and CDR2 YFSETQ. V was clipped by 2 bases and J by 7 bases; unmatched bases: 5. The DNA of the CDR3 is TGCGCCAGCAGCTTAGGGACAGCGGGTGAAGCTTTCTTT. Translating gives CASSLGTAGEAFF.

The gene calls are TRBV27 and TRBJ2-7, with D unresolved. Trimming took 8 bases from V and 0 from J, leaving 5 bases between them. This CDR3 contains 11 residues. The germline CDR1 and CDR2 sequences are MNHEY and SMNVEV (reference sequence). The CDR3, as DNA: TGTGCCAGCTTCAACTCCTACGAGCAGTACTTC. This translates into CASFNSYEQYF.

The J gene is TRBJ2-3, the V gene TRBV6-5; a possible D gene is TRBD2 (5 bases). The CDR3 has 14 amino acids. The ends were cut back, 0 bases at V and 3 bases at J, with 7 bases in the middle. Germline CDR1 reads MNHEY; CDR2 reads SVGAGI. Here the CDR3 DNA reads TGTGCCAGCAGTTACTCCCCGGGAACAGATACGCAGTATTTT. Translating gives CASSYSPGTDTQYF.

The chain uses TRBV6-5 and TRBJ2-2, with a possible D match to TRBD1 (5 bases). V was cut by 10 bases and J by 4 bases, with 16 bases left in between. This CDR3 contains 14 residues. Germline CDR1 MNHEY, CDR2 SVGAGI. CDR3 sequence: CATAQRQGTGELFF. For the CDR3, the DNA is TGTGCCACCGCACAACGGCAGGGCACCGGGGAGCTGTTTTTT.

The V gene is TRBV27, the J gene TRBJ2-3; TRBD2 matches at 7 bases. The CDR3 length is 13 residues. Looked up from germline, CDR1 is MNHEY and CDR2 is SMNVEV (reference sequence). V was pared by 6 bases and J by 4 bases, with 4 bases of the junction left unmatched. The CDR3 DNA follows: TGTGCCAGCAGCCGACTAGCTTCAGATACGCAGTATTTT. Protein: CASSRLASDTQYF.

This sequence joins TRBV19 and TRBJ2-7; the match to TRBD2 covers 10 bases. Germline V gene sequence: CDR1 LNHDA, CDR2 SQIVND (reference sequence). Trimming at V came to 6 bases and at J to 3 bases, leaving 8 bases not matched to a gene. The CDR3 has 15 amino acids. The CDR3 protein is CASRTTGTSVYEQYF. The DNA for the CDR3 is TGTGCCAGTAGGACTACCGGGACTAGCGTCTACGAGCAGTACTTC.

The V gene is TRBV18, the J gene TRBJ1-1, with a tentative D call TRBD1 (6 bases). Germline V gives CDR1 KGHSH, CDR2 LQKENI. CDR3 length equals 16 residues. Trimming pared 3 bases from V and 2 bases from J, leaving 16 bases between. CDR3 loop: CASSPFEQGPNTEAFF. CDR3 bases: TGTGCCAGCTCACCCTTCGAACAGGGTCCCAACACTGAAGCTTTCTTT.

This rearrangement joins TRBV7-3 to TRBJ2-2; TRBD2 matches 14 bases. Germline CDR1 and CDR2: SGHTA and FQGTGA. Losses at the gene ends were 3 bases for V and 5 bases for J; bases not matched to a gene: 8. The CDR3 has 18 amino acids. CDR3: CASSFSGLAGGGTGELFF. In DNA form, the CDR3 reads TGTGCCAGCAGCTTCTCCGGACTAGCGGGAGGAGGAACCGGGGAGCTGTTTTTT.

The rearrangement uses TRBV18 and TRBJ2-1, with D perhaps TRBD2 (5 bases). Germline V gene data show CDR1 as KGHSH and CDR2 as LQKENI. Trimming removed 6 bases from V and 2 bases from J, with 11 bases in between. This CDR3 spans 14 amino acids. In DNA, the CDR3 is TGTGCCAGCTCGTTTGTGAGGGCCTACAATGAGCAGTTCTTC. It is translated as CASSFVRAYNEQFF.

The rearrangement links TRBV27 to TRBJ2-1; TRBD1 is a possible D gene (6 bases). V was clipped by 6 bases and J by 14 bases, with 20 bases between them. Per germline, CDR1 MNHEY and CDR2 SMNVEV (reference sequence). The CDR3 loop spans 13 amino acids. The CDR3 loop is CASSISGTPGEFF. The CDR3 DNA is TGTGCCAGCAGCATATCCGGGACACCCGGGGAGTTCTTC.

This CDR3 reads CASRTSGLAGEDPSYEQYF. The CDR3 bases are TGTGCCAGCCGAACAAGTGGACTAGCGGGAGAGGACCCCTCCTACGAGCAGTACTTC. This sequence joins TRBV2 and TRBJ2-7; the match to TRBD2 covers 13 bases. This CDR3 region has 19 residues. Trimming removed 8 bases from V and 0 bases from J; junction bases left unmatched: 16. Germline assignment: CDR1 SNHLY and CDR2 FYNNEI.

The J gene is TRBJ2-5, the V gene TRBV29-1; no clear D gene. V was cut by 6 bases and J by 3 bases, with 5 bases left in between. The V gene's germline CDR1 is SQVTM and CDR2 ANQGSEA. The CDR3 sequence is 10 residues long. The CDR3 sequence: CSVAEETQYF. The CDR3 bases are TGCAGCGTGGCGGAAGAGACCCAGTACTTC.